This T cell receptor beta chain was sequenced for a study of T cell clones after liver transplantation. Whole-study context: Samples came from ITN030ST, which attempted immunosuppression withdrawal within 2 years of liver transplantation. Blood was drawn pre-transplant, before withdrawal, and after full or failed withdrawal. Three of eight recipients were HCV-positive; others had non-autoimmune, non-viral indications.

CDR3 size: 14 residues. CDR1 and CDR2 from the germline V gene are LNHDA and SQIVND (reference sequence). Deletions cut 7 bases from V and 4 bases from J, with 16 bases between. This table comes from immunoSEQ multiplex PCR, and its TCRdb copy is limited to in-frame clones, with some not included. Of 50,000 to 70,000 clones listed, roughly 70% are singletons. The specimen comprised CD4+ T cells from blood, sampled at the approximately 15-month timepoint. V and J are TRBV19 and TRBJ1-1, with a possible D match to TRBD1 (6 bases). The source is a human patient who received a liver transplant. The graft donor may account for some of the T cells. The CDR3 DNA reads as TGTGCCAGTAACCGCGGGGGCGTCGTCACTGAAGCTTTCTTT. Its translation is CASNRGGVVTEAFF.